Listed below are T cell receptor beta chains from one sample, sequenced in a study of T cell responses to AZD1222 COVID-19 vaccine. Assay: immunoSEQ multiplex PCR; the TCRdb copy retains only in-frame clones and omits some. This sample has 90,000 to 140,000 clones; around nine tenths occur once, and the top ten carry around 2.3%. Sample: peripheral blood, taken on day 0 of AZD1222 vaccination. These receptors all come from an adult in good health. The CDR3 runs from the conserved cysteine through the conserved F or W. Each record gives: J gene, clone size, D gene, V gene, CDR3 protein, CDR3 DNA. D genes are given only for firm matches. Rows may omit the clone size; those that give it use once, few, many or a size class.

TRBJ2-7 . . TRBV7-9 CASSPPGGDEQYF TGTGCCAGCAGCCCCCCGGGTGGGGACGAGCAGTACTTC
TRBJ2-2 . . TRBV5-1 CASSLDVPANTGELFF TGCGCCAGCAGCTTGGACGTCCCGGCGAACACCGGGGAGCTGTTTTTT
TRBJ1-2 . TRBD1 TRBV4-1 CASSQGTGDYGYTF TGCGCCAGCAGCCAGGGGACAGGGGACTATGGCTACACCTTC
TRBJ2-7 . TRBD1 TRBV28 CASRAPGGYEQYF TGTGCCAGCAGGGCCCCAGGGGGCTACGAGCAGTACTTC
TRBJ2-3 . . TRBV10-2 CASSVELALRSTDTQYF TGCGCCAGCAGTGTTGAACTAGCCCTAAGGAGCACAGATACGCAGTATTTT
TRBJ1-5 few . TRBV12-3/TRBV12-4 CASSFSGNQPQHF TGTGCCAGCAGTTTTAGCGGTAATCAGCCCCAGCATTTT
TRBJ1-1 . . TRBV5-1 CASSLDFLGNTEAFF TGCGCCAGCAGCTTGGACTTTTTGGGGAACACTGAAGCTTTCTTT
TRBJ2-1 . . TRBV6-5 CAITELADYNEQFF TGTGCCATTACGGAGTTGGCAGATTACAATGAGCAGTTCTTC
TRBJ1-2 . . TRBV5-1 CASSLEAGRGYTF TGCGCCAGCAGCTTGGAGGCAGGCAGGGGCTACACCTTC
TRBJ2-7 . . TRBV4-3 CASSQDRSYEQYF TGCGCCAGCAGCCAAGACAGGTCCTACGAGCAGTACTTC
TRBJ2-4 . . TRBV27 CASSSTRINIQYF TGTGCCAGCAGTTCGACTAGAATAAACATTCAGTACTTC
TRBJ1-4 . TRBD1 TRBV19 CASSPDRGGNEKLFF TGTGCCAGTAGTCCGGACAGGGGAGGTAATGAAAAACTGTTTTTT
TRBJ2-2 . . TRBV6-4 CASSDSGDTGELFF TGTGCCAGCAGTGATTCGGGGGACACCGGGGAGCTGTTTTTT
TRBJ1-1 . . TRBV29-1 CSVSEGGAFF TGCAGCGTTTCTGAGGGAGGGGCTTTCTTT
TRBJ2-1 once . TRBV10-1 CASSDEGYSNNEQFF TGCGCCAGCAGTGACGAGGGATATTCGAACAATGAGCAGTTCTTC
TRBJ2-7 . TRBD1 TRBV27 CASRDRASYEQYF TGTGCCAGCCGTGACAGGGCCTCCTACGAGCAGTACTTC
TRBJ2-7 once . TRBV5-4 CASSSNYEQYF TGTGCCAGCAGCTCGAACTACGAGCAGTACTTC
TRBJ1-2 . . TRBV10-3 CAIRGRDFGGYTF TGTGCCATCCGCGGCCGGGACTTCGGGGGCTACACCTTC